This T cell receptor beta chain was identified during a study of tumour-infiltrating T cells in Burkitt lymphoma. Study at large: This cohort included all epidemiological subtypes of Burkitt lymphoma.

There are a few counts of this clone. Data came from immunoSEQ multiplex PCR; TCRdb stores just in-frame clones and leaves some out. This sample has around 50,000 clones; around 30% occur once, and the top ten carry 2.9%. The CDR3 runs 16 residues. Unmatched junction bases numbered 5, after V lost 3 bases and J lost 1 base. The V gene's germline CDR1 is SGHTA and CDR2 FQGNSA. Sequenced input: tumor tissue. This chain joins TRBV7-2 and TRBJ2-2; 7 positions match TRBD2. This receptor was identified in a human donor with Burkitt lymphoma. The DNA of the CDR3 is TGTGCCAGCAGCTTCCTCGGCGGGGGGAACACCGGGGAGCTGTTTTTT. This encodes CASSFLGGGNTGELFF.